This is a list of T cell receptor beta chains from one sample in a study of CD8 T cells in Susac syndrome. TCRdb re-derived calls from the immunoSEQ multiplex PCR reads in MiXCR, one entry per CDR3 protein. The sample records about 150,000 distinct CDR3 sequences, roughly 95% being singletons. The sequencing input was CD4+ T cells from PBMCs. The receptors shown here come from a human donor with multiple sclerosis. CDR3s include the opening cysteine and the closing phenylalanine or tryptophan. The order of the fields is D gene, clone size, J gene, V gene, CDR3 DNA, CDR3 protein. D genes are given only for firm matches. For some rows the clone size is stated as once, few or many, or as a class when expanded; others skip it.

D: NA
size: NA
J: TRBJ2-2
V: TRBV5-1
DNA: TGCGCCAGCAGCTTGCAGGACGGGGAGCTGTTTTTT
CDR3: CASSLQDGELFF

D: NA
size: once
J: TRBJ1-2
V: TRBV7-8
DNA: TGTGCCAGCAGCTCGGGACGGGGGAACTATGGCTACACCTTC
CDR3: CASSSGRGNYGYTF

D: TRBD2
size: NA
J: TRBJ2-3
V: TRBV9
DNA: TGTGCCAGCAGCGTAGGGCTAGCGGGGGGGAGCACAGATACGCAGTATTTT
CDR3: CASSVGLAGGSTDTQYF

D: TRBD1
size: NA
J: TRBJ2-7
V: TRBV20-1
DNA: TGCAGTGCTCAAATCCGACAGGGGGCACGAATCTACGAGCAGTACTTC
CDR3: CSAQIRQGARIYEQYF

D: NA
size: NA
J: TRBJ2-3
V: TRBV28
DNA: TGTGCCAGCAGTTTACTCCCTGGGACGCAGTATTTT
CDR3: CASSLLPGTQYF

D: NA
size: NA
J: TRBJ1-4
V: TRBV12-3/TRBV12-4
DNA: TGTGCCAGCAGTCCCCCCGCGGGGGGAAAACTGTTTTTT
CDR3: CASSPPAGGKLFF

D: NA
size: NA
J: TRBJ2-3
V: TRBV20-1
DNA: TGCAGTGCTAGAGGGGGGGTCGCAGATACGCAGTATTTT
CDR3: CSARGGVADTQYF

D: TRBD2
size: NA
J: TRBJ2-3
V: TRBV27
DNA: TGTGCCAGCAGGGTTAGGGACTACCTCACAGATACGCAGTATTTT
CDR3: CASRVRDYLTDTQYF

D: NA
size: NA
J: TRBJ1-5
V: TRBV5-1
DNA: TGCGCCAGCAGCTTGGTGCCAGATCAGCCCCAGCATTTT
CDR3: CASSLVPDQPQHF

D: NA
size: NA
J: TRBJ1-5
V: TRBV4-1
DNA: TGCGCCAGCAGCCTTCGACAGGGCAATCAGCCCCAGCATTTT
CDR3: CASSLRQGNQPQHF

D: NA
size: NA
J: TRBJ2-3
V: TRBV27
DNA: TGTGCCAGCAGTTTAGAAATGACAGGCCCTAGCACAGATACGCAGTATTTT
CDR3: CASSLEMTGPSTDTQYF

D: NA
size: NA
J: TRBJ2-1
V: TRBV6-5
DNA: TGTGCCAGCAGTTACTCGGGGGAGCAGTTCTTC
CDR3: CASSYSGEQFF

D: TRBD2
size: NA
J: TRBJ2-7
V: TRBV9
DNA: TGTGCCAGCAGCTCACCCAGGTGGGGGGGCGAGCAGTACTTC
CDR3: CASSSPRWGGEQYF

D: TRBD2
size: NA
J: TRBJ2-7
V: TRBV28
DNA: TGTGCCAGCAGTGCCCCGGGACTAGCGGGAGGGGCCTACGAGCAGTACTTC
CDR3: CASSAPGLAGGAYEQYF

D: NA
size: NA
J: TRBJ1-4
V: TRBV4-3
DNA: TGCGCCAGCAGCCAAGATGTCAACGAAAAACTGTTTTTT
CDR3: CASSQDVNEKLFF

D: NA
size: NA
J: TRBJ2-1
V: TRBV29-1
DNA: TGCAGCGTTGAACTGGCGGGCAGGGGAGCCTACAATGAGCAGTTCTTC
CDR3: CSVELAGRGAYNEQFF